A selection of T cell receptor beta chains follows, all from one sample in a study of T-cell reconstitution after alpha-beta-depleted transplantation in children. MiXCR was run by TCRdb on the PCR reads, yielding one entry per CDR3 protein. Of approximately 490,000 distinct CDR3 sequences in the sample, about 10% were seen once. The source was PBMCs, collected before TCRalphabeta/CD19-depleted stem cell transplant. All receptors derive from a child aged 2-15 years with inherited bone marrow failure, due to receive a stem cell transplant. Both conserved end residues are part of each CDR3. D genes are given only for firm matches. Part of the rows lack a size; the others show once, few, many or a class for expanded clones.

>.|TRBV28|.|TRBJ1-5|14
CASSFGEGDQPQHF
TGTGCCAGCAGTTTTGGTGAGGGCGATCAGCCCCAGCATTTT
>.|TRBV29-1|many|TRBJ2-7|15
CSVCMVATGPYEQYF
TGCAGCGTTTGTATGGTGGCTACCGGCCCCTACGAGCAGTACTTC
>.|TRBV5-1|many|TRBJ1-4|15
CASSLGNRANEKLFF
TGCGCCAGCAGCTTAGGGAACAGGGCTAATGAAAAACTGTTTTTT
>TRBD2|TRBV2|many|TRBJ2-1|16
CASRISGRTTYNEQFF
TGTGCCAGCAGGATTAGCGGGAGGACGACATACAATGAGCAGTTCTTC
>TRBD2|TRBV5-1|many|TRBJ2-1|14
CASSLEREYSEQFF
TGCGCCAGCAGCTTGGAGCGGGAGTATAGTGAGCAGTTCTTC
>TRBD2|TRBV7-9|.|TRBJ2-1|15
CASSLAGGVVGEQFF
TGTGCCAGCAGCTTAGCGGGAGGGGTGGTTGGGGAGCAGTTCTTC
>TRBD1|TRBV6-5|few|TRBJ2-5|17
CASSYSRTGLYQETQYF
TGTGCCAGCAGTTACTCGAGGACAGGACTGTACCAAGAGACCCAGTACTTC
>.|TRBV29-1|.|TRBJ2-7|12
CSVVRWPYEQYF
TGCAGCGTTGTTCGCTGGCCCTACGAGCAGTACTTC
>TRBD1|TRBV28|many|TRBJ2-7|16
CASSFPPGGRFYEQYF
TGTGCCAGCAGTTTTCCCCCAGGGGGCCGTTTCTACGAGCAGTACTTC
>.|TRBV20-1|many|TRBJ1-1|11
CSARMGTEAFF
TGCAGTGCTAGAATGGGCACTGAAGCTTTCTTT
>TRBD2|TRBV7-2|many|TRBJ2-5|14
CASRVGGYQETQYF
TGTGCCAGCCGTGTGGGAGGGTACCAAGAGACCCAGTACTTC
>TRBD2|TRBV28|many|TRBJ2-5|16
CASNTGTSGPQETQYF
TGTGCCAGCAATACCGGGACTAGCGGCCCCCAAGAGACCCAGTACTTC
>.|TRBV6-5|many|TRBJ1-1|15
CASSYGGELGTEAFF
TGTGCCAGCAGTTACGGGGGGGAGCTGGGCACTGAAGCTTTCTTT
>.|TRBV12-3/TRBV12-4|many|TRBJ2-1|11
CASSLLVEQFF
TGTGCCAGCAGTTTATTAGTGGAGCAGTTCTTC
>.|TRBV4-3|many|TRBJ2-5|16
CASSQGSAGSQETQYF
TGCGCCAGCAGCCAAGGTTCGGCAGGGAGCCAAGAGACCCAGTACTTC
>.|TRBV11-2|many|TRBJ2-5|15
CASSLVGGGQETQYF
TGTGCCAGCAGCTTAGTGGGAGGGGGCCAAGAGACCCAGTACTTC
>.|TRBV30|.|TRBJ2-6|16
CAWTISGNSGANVLTF
TGTGCCTGGACAATTAGCGGAAACTCTGGGGCCAACGTCCTGACTTTC
>.|TRBV5-1|few|TRBJ2-1|16
CASSVSRGTTYNEQFF
TGCGCCAGCAGCGTTTCCAGGGGGACTACCTACAATGAGCAGTTCTTC
>TRBD1|TRBV20-1|few|TRBJ1-1|16
CSARDTDRGWDTEAFF
TGCAGTGCTAGAGACACCGACAGGGGATGGGACACTGAAGCTTTCTTT
>.|TRBV28|many|TRBJ2-3|12
CASSYATDTQYF
TGTGCCAGCAGTTACGCGACAGATACGCAGTATTTT
>.|TRBV19|.|TRBJ2-5|14
CASSISEQEETQYF
TGTGCCAGTAGTATTTCGGAACAGGAGGAGACCCAGTACTTC
>.|TRBV20-1|many|TRBJ1-1|14
CSAREPPASTEAFF
TGCAGTGCTAGAGAACCCCCGGCCAGCACTGAAGCTTTCTTT
>.|TRBV30|.|TRBJ2-7|13
CAWSVFTAQGQYF
TGTGCCTGGAGTGTATTTACGGCCCAGGGGCAGTACTTC
>TRBD1|TRBV5-1|.|TRBJ1-3|17
CASSLLTGQVSGNTIYF
TGCGCCAGCAGCTTATTAACGGGACAGGTCTCTGGAAACACCATATATTTT
>.|TRBV29-1|.|TRBJ1-2|13
CSVEWGRNYGYTF
TGCAGCGTTGAATGGGGAAGAAACTATGGCTACACCTTC
>TRBD2|TRBV20-1|many|TRBJ2-5|16
CSASARASGHQETQYF
TGCAGTGCTAGTGCTCGGGCTAGCGGGCACCAAGAGACCCAGTACTTC
>TRBD1|TRBV7-9|many|TRBJ2-7|12
CASSYGTGEQYF
TGTGCCAGCAGCTACGGGACAGGGGAGCAGTACTTC
>TRBD2|TRBV4-1|.|TRBJ2-1|16
CASSETSGLGIYEQFF
TGCGCCAGCAGCGAGACCTCGGGACTAGGTATATATGAGCAGTTCTTC
>.|TRBV5-1|many|TRBJ2-1|13
CASSLWGFDEQFF
TGCGCCAGCAGCTTGTGGGGCTTCGATGAGCAGTTCTTC